The 13 T cell receptor beta chains below come from one sample, sequenced in a study of blood T cell repertoires in COVID-19. Profiled with immunoSEQ multiplex PCR; TCRdb holds only in-frame clones, not every one. The sample has about 110,000 clones; 88% are singletons. The sequencing input was peripheral blood. These receptors were taken from a human donor in a cohort sampled during active COVID-19.

This sequence joins TRBV5-1 and TRBJ2-7; weak D call: TRBD2 (6 bases). The V end was cut by 0 bases, the J end by 0 bases, with 10 bases between. CDR3 length: 15 residues. Looked up from germline, CDR1 is SGHRS and CDR2 is YFSETQ. The CDR3, as DNA: TGCGCCAGCAGCTTGGAAGGCGGGACCTCCTACGAGCAGTACTTC. Residues: CASSLEGGTSYEQYF. The variable domain in full, with the rest retrieved from reference TRBV5-1 and TRBJ2-7, is KAGVTQTPRYLIKTRGQQVTLSCSPISGHRSVSWYQQTPGQGLQFLFEYFSETQRNKGNFPGRFSGRQFSNSRSEMNVSTLELGDSALYLCASSLEGGTSYEQYFGPGTRLTVT.

This sequence joins TRBV4-1 and TRBJ2-3; D uncertain. Germline-derived CDR1 and CDR2 are MGHRA and YSYEKL. V lost 1 base and J lost 0, with 8 bases in between. The CDR3 totals 15 residues. The CDR3 sequence: CASSQAPLSTDTQYF. The CDR3 bases are TGCGCCAGCAGCCAAGCCCCCCTCAGCACAGATACGCAGTATTTT.

V gene TRBV6-5 combines with J gene TRBJ2-1; 10 nucleotides line up with TRBD2. Germline loops: CDR1 MNHEY, CDR2 SVGAGI. The CDR3 has 14 amino acids. V lost 6 bases, J lost 3 bases, and 2 bases stayed unmatched. CDR3 nucleotides: TGTGCCAGCAGCCTAGCGGGAGACTACAATGAGCAGTTCTTC. As protein: CASSLAGDYNEQFF.

J is TRBJ2-1 and V is TRBV7-8; 10 positions match TRBD2. The CDR3 totals 20 residues. The trim removed 1 base at V and 0 bases at J, leaving 12 bases unmatched. The germline V gene encodes CDR1 SGHVS and CDR2 FQNEAQ. CDR3 amino acids: CASSLEAGVAGGYSYNEQFF. In nucleotides, the CDR3 is TGTGCCAGCAGCTTAGAGGCTGGGGTAGCGGGGGGTTACTCCTACAATGAGCAGTTCTTC.

The V call is TRBV2, the J call TRBJ2-2; D is unresolved. Deletions cut 6 bases from V and 0 bases from J, with 8 bases between. Germline V gene lookup returns CDR1 SNHLY and CDR2 FYNNEI. The CDR3 sequence is 14 residues long. The CDR3 DNA follows: TGTGCCAGCAGAGCCGGAGCGAACACCGGGGAGCTGTTTTTT. It encodes CASRAGANTGELFF.

The V call is TRBV11-2, the J call TRBJ1-4, with a weak D call TRBD1 (5 bases). The CDR3 length is 15 residues. The germline gives CDR1 SGHAT, CDR2 FQNNGV. The V and J ends lost 8 bases and 8 bases respectively, with 21 bases between them. CDR3: CASGPWGVGNEKLFF. In DNA, the CDR3 is TGTGCCAGCGGCCCGTGGGGGGTGGGGAACGAAAAACTGTTTTTT.

The chain recombines TRBV5-6 with TRBJ2-7; D call uncertain. CDR3 length: 12 residues. V dropped 0 bases and J dropped 7 bases, with 8 bases sitting between them. Germline values: CDR1 SGHDT, CDR2 YYEEEE. CDR3: CASSLAAREQYF. The CDR3, as DNA: TGTGCCAGCAGCTTGGCGGCGCGGGAGCAGTACTTC.

J is TRBJ1-4 and V is TRBV7-8; D is uncertain. The CDR3 totals 13 residues. With 1 base removed from V and 3 bases from J, the gap between germline ends came to 3 bases. Germline CDR1 reads SGHVS; CDR2 reads FQNEAQ. CDR3 sequence (DNA): TGTGCCAGCAGCTTAGGGCCTAATGAAAAACTGTTTTTT. Protein product: CASSLGPNEKLFF.

DNA for the CDR3: TGTGCCAGCGGACACTTTCTCCTCGAGCAGTACTTC. This translates into CASGHFLLEQYF. The chain combines TRBV11-2 with TRBJ2-7; perhaps TRBD1 as D (5 bases). Germline CDR1 and CDR2: SGHAT and FQNNGV. The V gene lost 8 bases and the J gene lost 6 bases, with 14 bases spanning the gap. CDR3 length: 12 amino acids.

The rearrangement links TRBV9 to TRBJ2-2, with 8 bases that match TRBD1. With V trimmed by 0 bases and J by 9 bases, 7 bases remained unmatched. Germline V gene lookup returns CDR1 SGDLS and CDR2 YYNGEE. The CDR3 is made up of 15 amino acids. CDR3 loop: CASSVAGQGERELFF. CDR3 DNA: TGTGCCAGCAGCGTAGCTGGACAGGGTGAGAGGGAGCTGTTTTTT.

The rearrangement links TRBV5-1 to TRBJ2-3; the match to TRBD1 covers 7 bases. Germline lookup yields CDR1 SGHRS and CDR2 YFSETQ. The CDR3 runs 16 residues. The ends lost 0 bases at V and 2 bases at J; junction bases unmatched: 6. The CDR3 sequence: CASSLGQGVPTDTQYF. The DNA of the CDR3 is TGCGCCAGCAGCTTGGGCCAGGGGGTCCCCACAGATACGCAGTATTTT.

The chain is built from TRBV10-1 and TRBJ2-4, with D perhaps matching TRBD1 (6 bases). V was pared by 0 bases and J by 1 base, with 7 bases between. Germline V gene data show CDR1 as WNHNN and CDR2 as SYGVQD (reference sequence). The CDR3 is 15 residues long. The CDR3 DNA sequence: TGCGCCAGCAGTGAGTCCCAGGGGGCCAAAAACATTCAGTACTTC. As protein: CASSESQGAKNIQYF.

The rearrangement joins TRBV30 to TRBJ1-4; D gene unclear. CDR3 size: 17 residues. V shed 0 bases and J shed 4 bases, with 18 bases lying between them. Looked up from germline, CDR1 is GTSNPN and CDR2 is SVGIG (reference sequence). The CDR3 region is CAWSVLWGRTINEKLFF. The DNA for the CDR3 is TGTGCCTGGAGTGTATTATGGGGTAGGACTATTAATGAAAAACTGTTTTTT.